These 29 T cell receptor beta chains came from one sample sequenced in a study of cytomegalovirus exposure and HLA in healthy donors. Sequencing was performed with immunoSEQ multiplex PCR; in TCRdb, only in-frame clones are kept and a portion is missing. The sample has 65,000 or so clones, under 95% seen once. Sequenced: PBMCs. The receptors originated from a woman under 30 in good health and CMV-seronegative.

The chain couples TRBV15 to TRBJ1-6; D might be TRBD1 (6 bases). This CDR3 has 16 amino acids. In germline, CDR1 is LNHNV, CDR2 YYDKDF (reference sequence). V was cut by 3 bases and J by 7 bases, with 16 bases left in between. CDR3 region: CATSSYQTGQNSPLHF. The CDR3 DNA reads TGTGCCACCAGCAGCTACCAAACAGGGCAGAATTCACCCCTCCACTTT.

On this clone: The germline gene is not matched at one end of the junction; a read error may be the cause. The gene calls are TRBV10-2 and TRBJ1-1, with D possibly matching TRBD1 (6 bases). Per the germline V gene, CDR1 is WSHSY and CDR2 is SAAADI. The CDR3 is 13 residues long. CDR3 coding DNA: TGCGCCAGCAGCGTAAGGGGGAACCCTGAAGCTTTCTTT. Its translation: CASSVRGNPEAFF.

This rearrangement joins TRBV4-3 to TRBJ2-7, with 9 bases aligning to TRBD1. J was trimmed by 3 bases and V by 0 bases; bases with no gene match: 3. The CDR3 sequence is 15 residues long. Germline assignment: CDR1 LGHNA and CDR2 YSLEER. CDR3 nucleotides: TGCGCCAGCAGCCAAGAGGGACAGGGAGACTACGAGCAGTACTTC. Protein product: CASSQEGQGDYEQYF.

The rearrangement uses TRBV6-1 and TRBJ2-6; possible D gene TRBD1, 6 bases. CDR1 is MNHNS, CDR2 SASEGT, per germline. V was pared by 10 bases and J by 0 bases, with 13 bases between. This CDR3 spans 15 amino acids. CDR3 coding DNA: TGTGCCATTGACAGGCCAAGCTCTGGGGCCAACGTCCTGACTTTC. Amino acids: CAIDRPSSGANVLTF.

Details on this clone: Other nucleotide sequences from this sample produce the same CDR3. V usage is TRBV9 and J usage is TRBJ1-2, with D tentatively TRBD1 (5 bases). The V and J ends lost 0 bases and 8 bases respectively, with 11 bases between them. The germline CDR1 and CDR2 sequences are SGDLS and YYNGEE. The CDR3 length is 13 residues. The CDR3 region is CASSVEGVGGYTF. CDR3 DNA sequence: TGTGCCAGCAGCGTAGAAGGGGTAGGGGGCTACACCTTC.

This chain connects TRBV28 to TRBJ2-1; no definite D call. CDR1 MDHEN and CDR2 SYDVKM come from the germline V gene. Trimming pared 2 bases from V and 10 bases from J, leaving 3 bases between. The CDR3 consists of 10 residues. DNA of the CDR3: TGTGCCAGCAGTTTAGGCGAGCAGTTCTTC. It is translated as CASSLGEQFF.

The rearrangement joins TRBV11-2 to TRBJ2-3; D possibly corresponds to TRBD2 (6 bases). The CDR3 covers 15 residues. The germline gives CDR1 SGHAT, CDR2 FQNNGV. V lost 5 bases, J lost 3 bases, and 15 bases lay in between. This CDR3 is CASSPRAGRTDTQYF. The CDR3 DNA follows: TGTGCCAGCAGCCCGCGGGCGGGACGAACAGATACGCAGTATTTT.

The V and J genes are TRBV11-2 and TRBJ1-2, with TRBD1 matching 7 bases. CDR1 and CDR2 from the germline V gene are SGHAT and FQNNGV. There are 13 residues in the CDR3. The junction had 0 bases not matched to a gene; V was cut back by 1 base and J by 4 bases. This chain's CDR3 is CASSLGDSYGYTF. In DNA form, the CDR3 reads TGTGCCAGCAGCTTAGGGGACAGCTATGGCTACACCTTC.

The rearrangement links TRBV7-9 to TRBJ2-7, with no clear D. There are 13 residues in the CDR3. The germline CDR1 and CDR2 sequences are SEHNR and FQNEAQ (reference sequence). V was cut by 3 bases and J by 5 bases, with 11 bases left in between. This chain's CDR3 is CASSFSGFNEQYF. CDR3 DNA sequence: TGTGCCAGCAGCTTCTCCGGGTTCAACGAGCAGTACTTC. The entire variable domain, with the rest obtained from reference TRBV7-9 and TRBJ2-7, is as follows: DTGVSQNPRHKITKRGQNVTFRCDPISEHNRLYWYRQTLGQGPEFLTYFQNEAQLEKSRLLSDRFSAERPKGSFSTLEIQRTEQGDSAMYLCASSFSGFNEQYFGPGTRLTVT.

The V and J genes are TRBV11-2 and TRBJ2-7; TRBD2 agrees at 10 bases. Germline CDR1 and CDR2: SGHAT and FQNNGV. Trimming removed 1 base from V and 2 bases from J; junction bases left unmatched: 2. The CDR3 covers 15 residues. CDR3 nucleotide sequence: TGTGCCAGCAGCTTAGCCAGCGGGAGGGCCTACGAGCAGTACTTC. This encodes CASSLASGRAYEQYF.

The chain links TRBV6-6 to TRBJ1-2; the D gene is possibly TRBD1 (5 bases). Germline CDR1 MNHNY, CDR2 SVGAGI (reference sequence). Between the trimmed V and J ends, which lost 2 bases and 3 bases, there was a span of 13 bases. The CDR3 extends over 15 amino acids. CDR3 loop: CASSYPRGEYYGYTF. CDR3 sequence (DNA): TGTGCCAGCAGTTACCCGCGGGGGGAATACTATGGCTACACCTTC.

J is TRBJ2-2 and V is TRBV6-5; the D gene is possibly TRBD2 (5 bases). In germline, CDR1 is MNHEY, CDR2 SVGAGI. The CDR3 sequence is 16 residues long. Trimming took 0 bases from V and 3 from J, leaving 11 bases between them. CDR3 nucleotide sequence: TGTGCCAGCAGTTACTCGACCGGGAAACACACCGGGGAGCTGTTTTTT. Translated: CASSYSTGKHTGELFF.

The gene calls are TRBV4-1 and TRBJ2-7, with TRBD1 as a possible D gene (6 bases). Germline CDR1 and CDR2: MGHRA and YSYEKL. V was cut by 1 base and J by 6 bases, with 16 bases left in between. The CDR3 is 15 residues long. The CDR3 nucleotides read TGCGCCAGCAGCCAAGTACCAGGGGCTGACGTCGAGCAGTACTTC. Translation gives CASSQVPGADVEQYF.

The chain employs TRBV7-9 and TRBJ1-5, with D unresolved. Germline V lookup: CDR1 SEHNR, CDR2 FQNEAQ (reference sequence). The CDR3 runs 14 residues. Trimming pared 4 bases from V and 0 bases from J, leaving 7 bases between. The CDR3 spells CASSSIDSNQPQHF. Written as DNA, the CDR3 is TGTGCCAGCAGCTCGATAGATAGCAATCAGCCCCAGCATTTT.

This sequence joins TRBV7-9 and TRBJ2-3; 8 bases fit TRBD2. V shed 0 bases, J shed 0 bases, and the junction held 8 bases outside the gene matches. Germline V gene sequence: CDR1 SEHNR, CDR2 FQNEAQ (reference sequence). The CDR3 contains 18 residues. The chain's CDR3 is CASSLAHGQRGSTDTQYF. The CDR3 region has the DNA TGTGCCAGCAGCTTAGCCCATGGGCAGCGGGGGAGCACAGATACGCAGTATTTT. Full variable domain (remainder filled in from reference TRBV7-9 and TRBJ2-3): DTGVSQNPRHKITKRGQNVTFRCDPISEHNRLYWYRQTLGQGPEFLTYFQNEAQLEKSRLLSDRFSAERPKGSFSTLEIQRTEQGDSAMYLCASSLAHGQRGSTDTQYFGPGTRLTVL.

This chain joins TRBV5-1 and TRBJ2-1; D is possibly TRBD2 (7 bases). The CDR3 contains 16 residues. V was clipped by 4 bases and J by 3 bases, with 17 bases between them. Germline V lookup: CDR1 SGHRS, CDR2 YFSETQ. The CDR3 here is CASSDQGGGLYNEQFF. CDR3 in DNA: TGCGCCAGCAGCGATCAAGGGGGGGGGCTCTACAATGAGCAGTTCTTC.

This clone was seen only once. CDR3 coding DNA: TGTGCCAGCTCACCACCGAGGGGGCGCGGCACAGATACGCAGTATTTT. This encodes CASSPPRGRGTDTQYF. The chain recombines TRBV18 with TRBJ2-3, with 7 bases lining up with TRBD1. Germline loops: CDR1 KGHSH, CDR2 LQKENI. The CDR3 is 16 residues long. J lost 1 base, V lost 0 bases, and 4 bases had no gene match.

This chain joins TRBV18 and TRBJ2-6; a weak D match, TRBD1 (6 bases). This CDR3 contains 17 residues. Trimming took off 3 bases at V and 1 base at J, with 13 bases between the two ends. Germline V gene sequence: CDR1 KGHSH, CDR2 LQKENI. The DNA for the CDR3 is TGTGCCAGCTCACCCTATACCACAGGGTCTGGGGCCAACGTCCTGACTTTC. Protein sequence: CASSPYTTGSGANVLTF.

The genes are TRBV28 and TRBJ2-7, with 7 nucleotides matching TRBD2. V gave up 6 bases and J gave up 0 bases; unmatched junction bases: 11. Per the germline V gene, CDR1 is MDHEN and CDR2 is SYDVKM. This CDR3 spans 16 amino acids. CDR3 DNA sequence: TGTGCCAGCAGCCCCGGGGGGATGATTCGCTCCTACGAGCAGTACTTC. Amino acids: CASSPGGMIRSYEQYF.

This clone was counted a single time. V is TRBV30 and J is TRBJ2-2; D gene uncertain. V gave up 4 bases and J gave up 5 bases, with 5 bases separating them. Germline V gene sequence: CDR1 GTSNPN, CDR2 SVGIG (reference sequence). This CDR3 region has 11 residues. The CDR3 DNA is TGTGCCTGGACCGTGACCGGGGAGCTGTTTTTT. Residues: CAWTVTGELFF.

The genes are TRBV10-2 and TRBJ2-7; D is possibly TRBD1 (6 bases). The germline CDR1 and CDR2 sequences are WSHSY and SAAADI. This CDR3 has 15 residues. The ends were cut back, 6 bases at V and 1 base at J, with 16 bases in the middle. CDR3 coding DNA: TGCGCCAGCAGCCGGACAGAGGCCGGATCCTACGAGCAGTACTTC. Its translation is CASSRTEAGSYEQYF.

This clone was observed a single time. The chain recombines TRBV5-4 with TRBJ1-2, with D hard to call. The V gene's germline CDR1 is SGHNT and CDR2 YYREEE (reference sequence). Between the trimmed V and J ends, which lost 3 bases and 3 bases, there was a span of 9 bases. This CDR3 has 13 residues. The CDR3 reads CASSSGSDYGYTF. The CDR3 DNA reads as TGTGCCAGCAGCTCCGGGTCCGACTATGGCTACACCTTC.

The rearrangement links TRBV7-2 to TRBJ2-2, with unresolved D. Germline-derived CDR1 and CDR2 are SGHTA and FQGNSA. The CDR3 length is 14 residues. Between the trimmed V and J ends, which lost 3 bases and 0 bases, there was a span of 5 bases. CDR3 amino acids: CASSFNANTGELFF. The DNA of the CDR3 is TGTGCCAGCAGCTTCAATGCGAACACCGGGGAGCTGTTTTTT.

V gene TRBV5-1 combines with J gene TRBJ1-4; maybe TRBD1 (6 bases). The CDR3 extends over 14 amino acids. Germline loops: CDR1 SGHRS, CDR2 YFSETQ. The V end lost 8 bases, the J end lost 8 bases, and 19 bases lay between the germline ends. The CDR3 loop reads CASPGAGEKEKLFF. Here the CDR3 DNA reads TGCGCCAGTCCCGGGGCAGGGGAGAAAGAAAAACTGTTTTTT. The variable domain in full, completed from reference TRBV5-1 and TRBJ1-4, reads KAGVTQTPRYLIKTRGQQVTLSCSPISGHRSVSWYQQTPGQGLQFLFEYFSETQRNKGNFPGRFSGRQFSNSRSEMNVSTLELGDSALYLCASPGAGEKEKLFFGSGTQLSVL.

CDR3 DNA: TGTGCCAGCAGTCCCGTCGGACAGGGAAACACCATATATTTT. Amino acid sequence: CASSPVGQGNTIYF. The chain carries TRBV28 and TRBJ1-3; TRBD1 is a possible D gene (6 bases). The V end lost 5 bases, the J end lost 4 bases, and 12 bases lay between the germline ends. There are 14 residues in the CDR3. Germline assignment: CDR1 MDHEN and CDR2 SYDVKM. Looking up the rest from reference TRBV28 and TRBJ1-3 gives the full variable domain: DVKVTQSSRYLVKRTGEKVFLECVQDMDHENMFWYRQDPGLGLRLIYFSYDVKMKEKGDIPEGYSVSREKKERFSLILESASTNQTSMYLCASSPVGQGNTIYFGEGSWLTVV.

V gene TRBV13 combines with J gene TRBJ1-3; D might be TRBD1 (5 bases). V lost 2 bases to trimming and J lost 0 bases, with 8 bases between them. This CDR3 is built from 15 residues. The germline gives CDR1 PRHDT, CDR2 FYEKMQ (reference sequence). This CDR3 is CASSLKGVSGNTIYF. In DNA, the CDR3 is TGTGCCAGCAGCTTAAAAGGGGTCTCTGGAAACACCATATATTTT. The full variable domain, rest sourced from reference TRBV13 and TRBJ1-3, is AAGVIQSPRHLIKEKRETATLKCYPIPRHDTVYWYQQGPGQDPQFLISFYEKMQSDKGSIPDRFSAQQFSDYHSELNMSSLELGDSALYFCASSLKGVSGNTIYFGEGSWLTVV.

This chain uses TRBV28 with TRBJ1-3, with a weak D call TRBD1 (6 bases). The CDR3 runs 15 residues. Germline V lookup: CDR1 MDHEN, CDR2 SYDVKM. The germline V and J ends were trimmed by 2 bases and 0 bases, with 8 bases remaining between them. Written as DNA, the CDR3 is TGTGCCAGCAGTTTAGGGGGGGCCTCTGGAAACACCATATATTTT. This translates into CASSLGGASGNTIYF.

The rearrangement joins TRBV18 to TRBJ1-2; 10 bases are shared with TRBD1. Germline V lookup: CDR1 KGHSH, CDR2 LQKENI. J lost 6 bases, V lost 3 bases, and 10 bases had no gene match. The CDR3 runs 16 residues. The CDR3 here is CASSPISGQGVDGYTF. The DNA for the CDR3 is TGTGCCAGCTCACCGATTTCCGGACAGGGGGTCGATGGCTACACCTTC.

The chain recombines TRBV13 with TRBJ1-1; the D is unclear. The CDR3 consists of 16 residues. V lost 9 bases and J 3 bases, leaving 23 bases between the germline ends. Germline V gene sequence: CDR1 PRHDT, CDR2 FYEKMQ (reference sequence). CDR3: CASCPVGPEPYTEAFF. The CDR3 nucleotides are TGTGCCAGTTGCCCAGTAGGCCCGGAGCCCTACACTGAAGCTTTCTTT.